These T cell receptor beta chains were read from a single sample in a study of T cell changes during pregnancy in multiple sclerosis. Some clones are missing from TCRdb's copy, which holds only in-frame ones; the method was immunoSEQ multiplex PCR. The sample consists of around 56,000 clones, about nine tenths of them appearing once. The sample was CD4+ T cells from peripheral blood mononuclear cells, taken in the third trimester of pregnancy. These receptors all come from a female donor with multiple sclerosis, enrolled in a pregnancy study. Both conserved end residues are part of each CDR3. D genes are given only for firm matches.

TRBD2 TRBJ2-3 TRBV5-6 TGTGCCAGCAGCCCAAGCGGGGGGAGCACAGATACGCAGTATTTT CASSPSGGSTDTQYF
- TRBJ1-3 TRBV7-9 TGTGCCAGCCGCGGAAGGTTCTCTGGAAACACCATATATTTT CASRGRFSGNTIYF
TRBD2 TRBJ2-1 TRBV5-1 TGCGCCAGCAGCGCGGGACTAGCGGGACTCAATGAGCAGTTCTTC CASSAGLAGLNEQFF
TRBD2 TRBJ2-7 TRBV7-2 TGTGCCAGCAGCTTAGTAGGACTAGCGGGAGCCTACGAGCAGTACTTC CASSLVGLAGAYEQYF
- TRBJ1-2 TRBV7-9 TGTGCCAGCAGCTTATTCGGGGAAAGGGGGAACTATGGCTACACCTTC CASSLFGERGNYGYTF
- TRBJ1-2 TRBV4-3 TGCGCCAGCAGCCAAGATAAGGACAGCTATGGCTACACCTTC CASSQDKDSYGYTF
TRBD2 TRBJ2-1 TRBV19 TGTGCCAGTAGTATAGATCAGCGACTAGCGGGCAATGAGCAGTTCTTC CASSIDQRLAGNEQFF
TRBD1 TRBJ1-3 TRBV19 TGTGCCAGTAGTGAGGGGGCCGGAAACACCATATATTTT CASSEGAGNTIYF
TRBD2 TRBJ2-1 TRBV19 TGTGCCACCAAACTAGCGGGAGGGCCTTACAATGAGCAGTTCTTC CATKLAGGPYNEQFF
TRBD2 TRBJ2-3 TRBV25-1 TGTGCCAGCTGGACTAGCGGGACAGATACGCAGTATTTT CASWTSGTDTQYF
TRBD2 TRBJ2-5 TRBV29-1 TGCAGCGTAGGGACTAGCGGGGAGACCCAGTACTTC CSVGTSGETQYF
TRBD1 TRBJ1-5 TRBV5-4 TGTGCCAGCAGCTTCTCCGGGACAGGGGAGGGTCAGCCCCAGCATTTT CASSFSGTGEGQPQHF
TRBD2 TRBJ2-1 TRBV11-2 TGTGCCAGCAGCTTAGAGGTGAGCGGGAACTACAATGAGCAGTTCTTC CASSLEVSGNYNEQFF
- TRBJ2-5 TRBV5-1 TGCGCCAGCAGCCAAGGGACTGGGCAAGAGACCCAGTACTTC CASSQGTGQETQYF
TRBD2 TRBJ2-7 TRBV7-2 TGTGCCAGCAGCTCATCTAGCGGGAGTTTCTACGAGCAGTACTTC CASSSSSGSFYEQYF
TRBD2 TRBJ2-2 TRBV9 TGTGCCAGCAGCGTAGCCCCGGGACTAGCGGGGGACACCGGGGAGCTGTTTTTT CASSVAPGLAGDTGELFF